This TCR beta chain was sequenced in a study of blood T cells in healthy people across ages. General observations from the study: Diversity was estimated from one million T cells, and these estimates were considered underestimates. More naive CD4+ cells and higher diversity were found in long-lived than in aged donors. Per million T cells, TCR beta diversity dropped roughly linearly as age increased. For the donors, CMV status was unknown and possibly confounded expanded clonotype changes.

On this clonotype itself: Its antigen is unknown.

Germline CDR1 is MGHRA and CDR2 is YSYEKL. The trim removed 5 bases at V and 1 base at J, leaving 6 bases unmatched. The CDR3 totals 15 residues. Through a sample-barcoded 5' primer and a J-beta primer mix, a second PCR was run for about 6 to 12 cycles. TCRdb used MiXCR to reprocess the 5' RACE reads, holding one entry per CDR3 protein. Of approximately 1,000,000 distinct CDR3 sequences listed, under 55% are singletons. Sequencing used blood. The chain couples TRBV4-1 to TRBJ2-7; TRBD1 matches 9 bases. The clonotype comes from a woman aged 60-75 years in good health. The chain's CDR3 is CASSYRTGESYEQYF. The CDR3 DNA reads TGCGCCAGCAGCTACCGGACAGGGGAATCCTACGAGCAGTACTTC.